This T cell receptor (beta chain) was sequenced in a study of response to subunit inactivated influenza vaccine (dated by TCRdb to about 2018). In the study overall: To follow how T cells responded to a trivalent subunit inactivated influenza vaccine, the researchers relied on deep quantitative profiling of the T cell receptor repertoire. Overall results and qualifications from the work: The authors proposed that each seasonal influenza vaccination may bring in only a limited number of new T cells.

The library came from RT-PCR. Data came from an Illumina HiSeq 2500. Using fastp trimming at Q25 and MiXCR clonotype assembly, TCRdb reanalyzed the public sequencing data and kept in-frame beta chains. Rows are unified per CDR3 protein, each entry keeping the most common DNA and genes. In all, the sample holds a few hundred thousand distinct CDR3 sequences, and 14% of those were seen once. The ten top clones hold around 10% of the sample. V is cut by 6 bases and J by 2 bases, and the space between the germline ends is 17 bases. Via the germline V gene, CDR1 is KGHSH and CDR2 LQKENI. From the cysteine through the phenylalanine, the CDR3 covers 16 amino acids. CDR3 DNA only is kept here, 48 bases in frame from base 1. A word on this clonotype: Its antigen is currently not known. No qualities accompany the bases; no much larger clone lies one base away.

This clonotype originated in a man in his fifties who received an inactivated influenza vaccine. Donor details come from another sample of the same person, matched by shared clones. The specimen was PBMCs from blood, collected approximately 12 days after vaccination. Rearrangement joined TRBV18 to TRBJ2-1, and perhaps TRBD2 as D gene, on 5 matching bases. The sequence in DNA is TGTGCCAGCTCCCCTATGGGCGAGGGCGCCTACAATGAGCAGTTCTTC. It is translated as CASSPMGEGAYNEQFF. The CDR3, completed at both ends by the reference TRBV18 and TRBJ2-1 genes, gives the full variable domain NAGVMQNPRHLVRRRGQEARLRCSPMKGHSHVYWYRQLPEEGLKFMVYLQKENIIDESGMPKERFSAEFPKEGPSILRIQQVVRGDSAAYFCASSPMGEGAYNEQFFGPGTRLTVL.